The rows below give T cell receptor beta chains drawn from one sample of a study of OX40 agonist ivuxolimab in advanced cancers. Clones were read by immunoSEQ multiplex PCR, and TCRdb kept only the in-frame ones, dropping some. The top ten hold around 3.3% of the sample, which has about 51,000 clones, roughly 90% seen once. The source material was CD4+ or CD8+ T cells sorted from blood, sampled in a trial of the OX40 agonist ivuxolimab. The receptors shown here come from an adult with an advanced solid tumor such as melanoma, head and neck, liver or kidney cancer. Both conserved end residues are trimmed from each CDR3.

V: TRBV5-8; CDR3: ASKLRLAGAHEQY
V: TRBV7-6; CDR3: ASSLYEVSYNEQF
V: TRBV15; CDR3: TTSRGGSYGYT
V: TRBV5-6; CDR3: ASSPSYSGANVLT
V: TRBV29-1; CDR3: SVSEDSNQPQH
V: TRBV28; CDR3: ASSDSTDFYNSPLH
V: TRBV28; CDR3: ASSWDRGNEKLF
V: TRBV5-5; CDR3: ASSNSNVETQY
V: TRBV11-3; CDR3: ASSFPVPSGRFSGTDTQY
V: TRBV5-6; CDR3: ASSDTARAGELF
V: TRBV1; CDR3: TSSPGGHQETQY
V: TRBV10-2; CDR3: ASSPLSTSGRANEQF
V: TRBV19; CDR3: ASRDARGRNYAGELF
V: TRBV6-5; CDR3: ASSYSTSGSRWI
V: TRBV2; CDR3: ASTGTGGDEQF